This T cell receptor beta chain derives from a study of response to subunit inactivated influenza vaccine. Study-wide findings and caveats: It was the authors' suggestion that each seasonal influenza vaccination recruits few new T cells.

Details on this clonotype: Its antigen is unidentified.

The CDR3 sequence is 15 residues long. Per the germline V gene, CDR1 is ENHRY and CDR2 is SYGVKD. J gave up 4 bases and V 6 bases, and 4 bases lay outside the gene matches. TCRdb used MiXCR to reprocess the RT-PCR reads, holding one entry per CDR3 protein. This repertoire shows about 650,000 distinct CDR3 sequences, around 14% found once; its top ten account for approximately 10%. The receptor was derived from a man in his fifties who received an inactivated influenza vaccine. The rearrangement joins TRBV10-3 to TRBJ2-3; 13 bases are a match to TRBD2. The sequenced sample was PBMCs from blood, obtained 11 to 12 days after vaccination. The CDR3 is CAIRGLAGAPDTQYF. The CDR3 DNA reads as TGTGCCATCAGAGGACTAGCGGGGGCCCCAGATACGCAGTATTTT.